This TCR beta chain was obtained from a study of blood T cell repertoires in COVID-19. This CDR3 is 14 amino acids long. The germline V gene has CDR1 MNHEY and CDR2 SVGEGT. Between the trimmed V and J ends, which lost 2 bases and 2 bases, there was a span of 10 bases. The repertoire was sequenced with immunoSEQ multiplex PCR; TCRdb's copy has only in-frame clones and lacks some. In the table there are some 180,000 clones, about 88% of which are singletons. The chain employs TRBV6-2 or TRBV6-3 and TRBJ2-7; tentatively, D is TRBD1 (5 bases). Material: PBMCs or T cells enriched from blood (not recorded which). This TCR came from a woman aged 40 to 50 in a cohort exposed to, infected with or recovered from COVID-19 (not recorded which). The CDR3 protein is CASSYGSGTYEQYF. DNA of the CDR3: TGTGCCAGCAGTTACGGGTCAGGGACCTACGAGCAGTACTTC.